One TCR beta chain is described in this entry. This table comes from immunoSEQ multiplex PCR, and its TCRdb copy is limited to in-frame clones, with some not included. The sample lists about 83,000 clones; about four fifths were seen once. This entry is derived from a study of blood T cell repertoires in COVID-19. Whole-study context: COVID-19 samples collected from the United States, Italy and Spain covered acute and convalescent phases. The analysed material was cDNA or gDNA that came from T cells, B-cell-depleted T cells, or PBMCs.

The clonotype was recovered from a woman older than 75 with acute or convalescent COVID-19. Sequenced input: peripheral blood.

The CDR3 here is CASSQGLASYEQYF. For the CDR3, the DNA is TGTGCCAGCAGCCAGGGACTAGCCTCCTACGAGCAGTACTTC. This chain uses TRBV7-9 with TRBJ2-7; 9 nucleotides align to TRBD2. Looked up from germline, CDR1 is SEHNR and CDR2 is FQNEAQ (reference sequence). The CDR3 is made up of 14 amino acids. With 5 bases clipped from V and 0 bases from J, the junction kept 2 bases outside the gene matches.